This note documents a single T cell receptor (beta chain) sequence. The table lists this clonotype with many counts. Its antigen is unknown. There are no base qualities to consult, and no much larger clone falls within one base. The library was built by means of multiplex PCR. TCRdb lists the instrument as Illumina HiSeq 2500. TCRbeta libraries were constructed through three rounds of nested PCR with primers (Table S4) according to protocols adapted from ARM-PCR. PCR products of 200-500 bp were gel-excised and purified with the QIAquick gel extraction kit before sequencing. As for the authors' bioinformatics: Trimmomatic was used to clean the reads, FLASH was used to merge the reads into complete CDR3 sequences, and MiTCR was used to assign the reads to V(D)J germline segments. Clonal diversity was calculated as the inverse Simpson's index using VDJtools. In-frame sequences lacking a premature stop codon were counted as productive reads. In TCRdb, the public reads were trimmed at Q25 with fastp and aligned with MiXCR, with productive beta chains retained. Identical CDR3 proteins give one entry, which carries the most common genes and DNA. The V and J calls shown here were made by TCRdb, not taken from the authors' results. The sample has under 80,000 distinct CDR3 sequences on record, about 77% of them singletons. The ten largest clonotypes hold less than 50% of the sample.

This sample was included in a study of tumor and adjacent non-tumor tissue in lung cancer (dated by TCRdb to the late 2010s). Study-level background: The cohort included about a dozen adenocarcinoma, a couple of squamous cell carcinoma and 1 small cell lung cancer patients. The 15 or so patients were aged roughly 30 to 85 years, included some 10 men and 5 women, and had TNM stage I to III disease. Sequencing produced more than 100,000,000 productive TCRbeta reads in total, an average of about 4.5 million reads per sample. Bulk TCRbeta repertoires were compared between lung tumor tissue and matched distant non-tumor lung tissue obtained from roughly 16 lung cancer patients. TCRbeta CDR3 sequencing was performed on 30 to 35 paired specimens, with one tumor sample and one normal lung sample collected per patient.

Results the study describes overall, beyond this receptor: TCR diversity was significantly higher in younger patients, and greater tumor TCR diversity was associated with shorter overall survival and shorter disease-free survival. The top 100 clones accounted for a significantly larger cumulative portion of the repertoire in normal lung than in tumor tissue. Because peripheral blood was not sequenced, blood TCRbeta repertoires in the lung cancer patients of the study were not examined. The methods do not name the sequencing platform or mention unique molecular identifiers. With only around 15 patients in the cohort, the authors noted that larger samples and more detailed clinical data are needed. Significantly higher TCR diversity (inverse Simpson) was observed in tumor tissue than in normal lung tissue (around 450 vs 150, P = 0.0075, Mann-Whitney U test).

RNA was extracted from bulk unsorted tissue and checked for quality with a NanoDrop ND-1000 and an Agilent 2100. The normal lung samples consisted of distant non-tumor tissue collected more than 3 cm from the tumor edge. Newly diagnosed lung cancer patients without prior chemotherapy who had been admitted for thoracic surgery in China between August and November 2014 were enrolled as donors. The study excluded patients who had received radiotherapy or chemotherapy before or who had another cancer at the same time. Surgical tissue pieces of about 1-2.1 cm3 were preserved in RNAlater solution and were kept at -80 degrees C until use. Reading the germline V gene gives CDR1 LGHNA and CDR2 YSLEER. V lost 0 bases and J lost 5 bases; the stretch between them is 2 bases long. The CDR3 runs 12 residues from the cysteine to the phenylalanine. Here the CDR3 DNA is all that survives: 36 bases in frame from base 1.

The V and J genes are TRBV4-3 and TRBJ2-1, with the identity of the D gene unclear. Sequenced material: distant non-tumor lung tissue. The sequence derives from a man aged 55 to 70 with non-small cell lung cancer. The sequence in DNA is TGCGCCAGCAGCCAAGAACACAATGAGCAGTTCTTC. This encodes CASSQEHNEQFF.